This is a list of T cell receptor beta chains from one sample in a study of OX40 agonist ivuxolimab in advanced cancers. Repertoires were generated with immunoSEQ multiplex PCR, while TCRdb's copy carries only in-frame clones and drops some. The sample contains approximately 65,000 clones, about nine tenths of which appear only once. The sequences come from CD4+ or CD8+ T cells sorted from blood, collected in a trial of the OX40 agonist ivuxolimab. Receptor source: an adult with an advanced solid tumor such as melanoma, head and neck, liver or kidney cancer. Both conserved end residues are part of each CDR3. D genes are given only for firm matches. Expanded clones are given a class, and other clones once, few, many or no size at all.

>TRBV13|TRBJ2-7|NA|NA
TGTGCCAGCAGCCTGGGACGCCTTGGAGGCGAGCAGTACTTC
CASSLGRLGGEQYF
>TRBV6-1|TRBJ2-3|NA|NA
TGTGCCAGCATTCTAGCAAGAGATACGCAGTATTTT
CASILARDTQYF
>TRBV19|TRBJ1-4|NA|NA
TGTGCCAGTAGTACCATAGGGTATTATGAAAAACTGTTTTTT
CASSTIGYYEKLFF
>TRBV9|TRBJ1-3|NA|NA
TGTGCCAGCAGCGTAGGGGCCCTTACAAACACCATATATTTT
CASSVGALTNTIYF
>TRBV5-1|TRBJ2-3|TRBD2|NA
TGCGCCAGCAGCCCGGGACTAGCGGGATCTGCAGATACGCAGTATTTT
CASSPGLAGSADTQYF
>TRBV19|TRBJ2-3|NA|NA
TGTGCCAGTAGCACGTCGTTGGGGAGCGGCACAGATACGCAGTATTTT
CASSTSLGSGTDTQYF
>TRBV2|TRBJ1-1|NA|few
TGTGCCACGTTCCGGGACACACATGATGAAGCTTTCTTT
CATFRDTHDEAFF
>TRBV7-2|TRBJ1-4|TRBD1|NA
TGTGCCAGCAGCTTAGAGGGACAGGGGGATGAAAAACTGTTTTTT
CASSLEGQGDEKLFF
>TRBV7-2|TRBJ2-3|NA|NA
TGTGCCAGCAGCTTAGACAGAACAGATACGCAGTATTTT
CASSLDRTDTQYF
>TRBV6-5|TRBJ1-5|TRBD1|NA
TGTGCCAGCAGTCGGGACAGGGCCCAGCCCCAGCATTTT
CASSRDRAQPQHF
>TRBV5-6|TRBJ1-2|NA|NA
TGTGCCAGCAGCTTGGAGCCTTCATTAGACTATGGCTACACCTTC
CASSLEPSLDYGYTF
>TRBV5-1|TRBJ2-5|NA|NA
TGCGCCAGCGCCCAGGCCGTTCAAGAGACCCAGTACTTC
CASAQAVQETQYF
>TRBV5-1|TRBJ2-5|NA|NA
TGCGCCAGCAGCTTGCGGGGAGAGACCCAGTACTTC
CASSLRGETQYF
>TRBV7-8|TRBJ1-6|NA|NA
TGTGCCAGCAGCTTTTCGGGCATTAATTCACCCCTCCACTTT
CASSFSGINSPLHF
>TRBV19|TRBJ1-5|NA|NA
TGTGCCAGTAGTACCTCAGGAATGACCCAGCATTTT
CASSTSGMTQHF
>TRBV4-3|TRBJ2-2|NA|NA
TGCGCCAGCAGCCAAGGGGGTGGGACCGGGGAGCTGTTTTTT
CASSQGGGTGELFF
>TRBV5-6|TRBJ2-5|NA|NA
TGTGCCAGCAGCTTGACTGGACCCCAAGAGACCCAGTACTTC
CASSLTGPQETQYF
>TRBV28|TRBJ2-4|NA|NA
TGTGCCAGCACGTCCAAAAACATTCAGTACTTC
CASTSKNIQYF
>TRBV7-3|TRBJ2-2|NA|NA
TGTGCCAGCAGCTTAGGAACGGTGGCGAACACCGGGGAGCTGTTTTTT
CASSLGTVANTGELFF
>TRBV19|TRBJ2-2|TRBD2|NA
TGTGCCAGTAGCCCCCTCCTAGCGGGAGCAGGAACCGGGGAGCTGTTTTTT
CASSPLLAGAGTGELFF
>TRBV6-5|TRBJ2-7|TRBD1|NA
TGTGCCAGCTCTAGGGGACAGGAGAACGAGCAGTACTTC
CASSRGQENEQYF
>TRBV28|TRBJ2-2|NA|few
TGTGCCAGCAGTTTATTGAACACCGGGGAGCTGTTTTTT
CASSLLNTGELFF
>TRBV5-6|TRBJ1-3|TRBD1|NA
TGTGCCAGCAGCTTGGTTCAGACAGGGATGGCGGCTGGAAACACCATATATTTT
CASSLVQTGMAAGNTIYF
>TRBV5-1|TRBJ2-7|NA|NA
TGCGCCAGCAGCTTCGATTCTGGGGGCTACGAGCAGTACTTC
CASSFDSGGYEQYF
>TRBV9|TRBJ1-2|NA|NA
TGTGCCAGCAGCGTAGAACCGCTGGCGGGGGAGGGAGGCTACACCTTC
CASSVEPLAGEGGYTF
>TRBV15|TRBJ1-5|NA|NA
TGTGCCACCAGCAGATCTACAGGGACGGGTCAGCCCCAGCATTTT
CATSRSTGTGQPQHF
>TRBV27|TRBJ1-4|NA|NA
TGTGCCAGCGGGGAGATGGGGGGCCGGGAAAAACTGTTTTTT
CASGEMGGREKLFF
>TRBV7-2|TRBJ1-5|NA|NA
TGTGCCAGCAGCCCAGGGATTAATCAGCCCCAGCATTTT
CASSPGINQPQHF
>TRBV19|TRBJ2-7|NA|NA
TGTGCCAGTAGTATAGGGTCCTCCTACGAGCAGTACTTC
CASSIGSSYEQYF
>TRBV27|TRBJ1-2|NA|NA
TGTGCCAGCAGTTTCCGGGGGGGGTCGGGCTACACCTTC
CASSFRGGSGYTF
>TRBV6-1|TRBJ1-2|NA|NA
TGTGCCAGCAAGAAAGGGGCAGAGGACTATGGCTACACCTTC
CASKKGAEDYGYTF
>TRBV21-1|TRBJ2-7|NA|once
TGTGCCAGCAGCAATCTGACTAGCGGGAGAATGTTTGAGCAGTACTTC
CASSNLTSGRMFEQYF
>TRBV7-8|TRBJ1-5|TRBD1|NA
TGTGCCAGCAGTTTAATGACAGGGAGTGGTCAGCCCCAGCATTTT
CASSLMTGSGQPQHF
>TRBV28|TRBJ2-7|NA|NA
TGTGCCAGCAGTTTATGGCAGGCACCGACCTACGAGCAGTACTTC
CASSLWQAPTYEQYF
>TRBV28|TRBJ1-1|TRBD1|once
TGTGCCAGCGTTCTACAGGGGGCAGTGACTGAAGCTTTCTTT
CASVLQGAVTEAFF
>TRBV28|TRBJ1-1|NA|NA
TGTGCCAGCAGTTTAAACGTGAACACTGAAGCTTTCTTT
CASSLNVNTEAFF
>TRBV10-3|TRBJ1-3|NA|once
TGTGCCGCAGGGAAGGGAGCTGGAAACACCATATATTTT
CAAGKGAGNTIYF
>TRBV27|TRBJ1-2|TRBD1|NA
TGTGCCAGCAGTCCGGGGACAGGGTACTATGGCTACACCTTC
CASSPGTGYYGYTF
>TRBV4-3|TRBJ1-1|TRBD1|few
TGCGCCAGCAGCCTAAGGGACAGGGGCAACACTGAAGCTTTCTTT
CASSLRDRGNTEAFF
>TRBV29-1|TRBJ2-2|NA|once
TGCAGCGTTGGCCGGGAGCTCACCGGGGAGCTGTTTTTT
CSVGRELTGELFF
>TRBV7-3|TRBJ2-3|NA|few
TGTGCCAGCAGCCTAACGGTCGCAGATACGCAGTATTTT
CASSLTVADTQYF
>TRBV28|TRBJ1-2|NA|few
TGTGCCAGCAGTTCCCCCACACCATATGGCTACACCTTC
CASSSPTPYGYTF
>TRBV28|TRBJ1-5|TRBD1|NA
TGTGCCAGCAGTAGTCGCCCCTCCGGGACAGGGACTGGCAATCAGCCCCAGCATTTT
CASSSRPSGTGTGNQPQHF
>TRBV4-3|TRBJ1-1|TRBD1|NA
TGCGCCAGCAGCCAAGGGTACAGGGGGGGTGAAGCTTTCTTT
CASSQGYRGGEAFF
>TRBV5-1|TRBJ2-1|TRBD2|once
TGCGCCAGCAAAGTAGGTAGCGGGAGGGATGAGCAGTTCTTC
CASKVGSGRDEQFF
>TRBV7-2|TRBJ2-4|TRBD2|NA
TGTGCCAGCAGCTCATCGACTAGCGAGAAAAACATTCAGTACTTC
CASSSSTSEKNIQYF
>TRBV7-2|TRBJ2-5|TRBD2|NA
TGTGCCAGCAGCTTAAGCGGGAGAGAAGAGACCCAGTACTTC
CASSLSGREETQYF
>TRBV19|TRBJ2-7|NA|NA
TGTGCCAGTAGGGTCTACGAGCAGTACTTC
CASRVYEQYF